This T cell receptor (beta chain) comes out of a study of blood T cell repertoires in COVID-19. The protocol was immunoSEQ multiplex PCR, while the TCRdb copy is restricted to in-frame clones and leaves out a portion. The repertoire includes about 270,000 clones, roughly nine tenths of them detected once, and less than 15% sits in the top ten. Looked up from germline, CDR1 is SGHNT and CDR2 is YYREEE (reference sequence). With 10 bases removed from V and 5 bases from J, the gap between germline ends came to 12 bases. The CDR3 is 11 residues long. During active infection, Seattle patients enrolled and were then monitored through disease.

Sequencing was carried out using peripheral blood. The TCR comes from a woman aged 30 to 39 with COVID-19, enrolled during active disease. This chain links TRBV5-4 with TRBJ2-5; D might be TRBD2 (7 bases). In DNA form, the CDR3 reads TGTGCCGTGAGGGGGGGGGAGACCCAGTACTTC. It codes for CAVRGGETQYF.